Included here is one TCR beta chain sequence, with context. No antigen is known for it. Trimming pared 4 bases from V and 6 bases from J, leaving 10 bases between. The CDR3 covers 12 residues. Germline V CDR1 and CDR2: SEHNR, FQNEAQ (reference sequence). The naive CD8 population came from CD45RO-negative cells selected for CCR7, without terminally differentiated effector memory CD45RA+ cells. The sample is drawn from a study of shared clonotypes between healthy human individuals. Study details: Plates per donor: three CD4 naive, three CD4 memory, two CD8 naive, one CD8 memory.

Regarding the study as a whole: Clonotypes not shared had lower generation probabilities than those common to all four donors. For naive CD4 cells, approximately 5% of clonotypes were shared across a handful of donors. Larger estimated richness was generally seen in naive subsets than in memory subsets.

TCRdb's table, derived via immunoSEQ multiplex PCR, lists solely in-frame clones and lacks some. The sample yields 1.5 million to 2.5 million clones, about 95% seen once. This rearrangement joins TRBV7-9 to TRBJ2-7, with D possibly TRBD1 on 5 matching bases. The sequenced sample was naive CD8+ T cells sorted from blood. The clonotype originates from a man between 18 and 29 years old in good health. CDR3 sequence (DNA): TGTGCCAGCAGCTCCGGACACCTCGAGCAGTACTTC. Translating gives CASSSGHLEQYF.